Below are 2 T cell receptor beta chains sequenced from a single sample in a study of tumor-infiltrating lymphocytes in primary liver carcinoma. Unsorted bulk tissue, about 17-33 mg of it, served as the source for co-extraction of RNA and DNA. With roughly 0.5 ug total RNA as template and a constant-region primer, TCR beta cDNA was made. Employing slightly modified ARM-PCR, three nested multiplex PCR rounds were run, and these gave rise to the TCR beta libraries. Use of TRBV1-TRBV30 forward primers with a C-beta reverse primer characterized the first two PCR rounds, which lasted roughly 11 cycles each. TCRdb re-analysed the multiplex PCR reads in MiXCR, keeping a single row per CDR3 protein. The table includes some 87,000 distinct CDR3 sequences, about 70% detected once. The sequenced sample was tumor-adjacent normal liver tissue. These receptors came from a man aged 40-49 years with primary liver carcinoma and hepatitis B virus infection.

The V call is TRBV12-3 or TRBV12-4, the J call TRBJ2-3; no firm D call. V was shortened by 7 bases and J by 14 bases, with 19 bases between the two germline ends. The CDR3 is made up of 12 amino acids. The CDR3 DNA is TGTGCCAGCATTGGAGCCACAGATACGAGGTATTTT. It specifies CASIGATDTRYF.

This clonotype was observed a handful of times. This rearrangement joins TRBV28 to TRBJ2-1; TRBD2 is a possible D gene (5 bases). V lost 3 bases and J 10 bases, leaving 10 bases between the germline ends. The CDR3 contains 12 residues. Germline CDR1 is MDHEN and CDR2 is SYDVKM. CDR3 loop: CASSFEGLEQFF. The CDR3 DNA reads TGTGCCAGCAGTTTCGAGGGATTGGAGCAGTTCTTC.